This T cell receptor beta chain was profiled in a study of early T cells in non-severe SARS-CoV-2 infection. Each CDR3 protein gets one entry after TCRdb re-called the 5' RACE reads with MiXCR. The sample consists of 100,000 to 120,000 distinct CDR3 sequences, approximately 12% of them appearing once. This clonotype appeared a few times. Germline CDR1 is KGHSH and CDR2 is LQKENI. CDR3 length: 12 residues. Trimming took off 1 base at V and 5 bases at J, with 6 bases between the two ends. The material sequenced was whole blood, taken at baseline. This clonotype was sampled from an adult who was a healthcare worker with PCR-confirmed SARS-CoV-2 infection or an uninfected control (not recorded which). This chain connects TRBV18 to TRBJ2-7; D is unresolved. The CDR3 spells CASSPLGNEQYF. CDR3 nucleotide sequence: TGTGCCAGCTCACCACTTGGGAACGAGCAGTACTTC.